The T cell receptor (beta chain) under discussion was sequenced for a study of T cell responses to AZD1222 COVID-19 vaccine. Comment on this clone: Its specificity is unknown. The sample carries other DNA sequences with the same CDR3.

Libraries were prepared by immunoSEQ multiplex PCR; TCRdb keeps only in-frame clonotypes and omits some of them. The sample lists 180,000 or so clones, about 90% occurring once. Germline V gene data show CDR1 as SNHLY and CDR2 as FYNNEI. The ends were cut back, 5 bases at V and 8 bases at J, with 6 bases in the middle. CDR3 size: 10 residues. Points from the study as a whole: The donor group comprised mostly white British people and more females; the analysis possibly underestimated clonal diversity. Vaccine-related CD4 TCRs covered spike, predominating at 160-218 and 743-854.

This receptor was taken from an adult who received the AZD1222 COVID-19 vaccine. This chain connects TRBV2 to TRBJ1-1; no clear D gene. The sample here was peripheral blood, taken 28 days after the second AZD1222 dose. CDR3 loop: CASSLGEAFF. The CDR3 region has the DNA TGTGCCAGCAGTCTTGGGGAAGCTTTCTTT.